This T cell receptor beta chain originates from a study of blood T cell repertoires in COVID-19. Whole-study context: COVID-19 samples, acute and convalescent, were from the United States, Italy and Spain. PBMCs, B-cell-depleted T cells, or T cells provided the cDNA or gDNA that made up the material.

Germline CDR1 SSHAT, CDR2 FNYEAQ (reference sequence). The CDR3 loop spans 16 amino acids. During active infection, Seattle patients enrolled and were then monitored through disease. Assay used: immunoSEQ multiplex PCR; TCRdb lists only in-frame clones, some missing. Found here are approximately 90,000 clones, 89% of them singletons; the top ten hold under 5.5%. A word on this clone: The junction differs from germline at one of its ends, possibly a read error.

This sequence joins TRBV7-7 and TRBJ2-1; 14 positions agree with TRBD2. Sequenced: peripheral blood. The source of this sequence is a man between 60 and 75 years old with COVID-19, enrolled during active disease. CDR3 in DNA: TGTGCTAGCAGCTTAGGGGGACTAGCGGGAGCTAATGAGCAGTTCTTC. It is translated as CASSLGGLAGANEQFF.